The 20 T cell receptor beta chains presented below share a single source sample, sequenced in a study of T cell repertoires in cytomegalovirus infection. TCRdb redid the calling of the reads with MiXCR, one entry per CDR3 protein. The repertoire holds around 320,000 distinct CDR3 sequences, 8% to 9.5% seen once, with 3.5% to 4.5% in the top ten. What was sequenced was PBMCs. Source of these receptors: a human donor in good health (CMV status not recorded). Some clones in this sample may be carry-over from other donors' samples.

The genes are TRBV18 and TRBJ1-2; 10 nucleotides match TRBD1. With 3 bases clipped from V and 0 bases from J, the junction kept 4 bases outside the gene matches. Germline CDR1 and CDR2: KGHSH and LQKENI. The CDR3 extends over 16 amino acids. CDR3 protein: CASSPGQGLANYGYTF. DNA for the CDR3: TGTGCCAGCTCACCGGGACAGGGGTTAGCTAACTATGGCTACACCTTC. Full variable domain (rest looked up from reference TRBV18 and TRBJ1-2): NAGVMQNPRHLVRRRGQEARLRCSPMKGHSHVYWYRQLPEEGLKFMVYLQKENIIDESGMPKERFSAEFPKEGPSILRIQQVVRGDSAAYFCASSPGQGLANYGYTFGSGTRLTVV.

This clonotype was seen a few times. The CDR3 reads CATSRVPQGDTEAFF. In nucleotides, the CDR3 is TGTGCCACCAGCAGAGTCCCCCAGGGGGACACTGAAGCTTTCTTT. The chain recombines TRBV15 with TRBJ1-1, with TRBD1 matching 7 bases. The length of the CDR3 is 15 residues. Trimming cost V 1 base and J 3 bases; bases outside gene matches: 5. Germline CDR1 is LNHNV and CDR2 is YYDKDF (reference sequence). Variable domain in full (rest from reference TRBV15 and TRBJ1-1): DAMVIQNPRYQVTQFGKPVTLSCSQTLNHNVMYWYQQKSSQAPKLLFHYYDKDFNNEADTPDNFQSRRPNTSFCFLDIRSPGLGDTAMYLCATSRVPQGDTEAFFGQGTRLTVV.

The chain couples TRBV6-8 to TRBJ2-1, with a possible D match to TRBD2 (6 bases). CDR3 length: 17 amino acids. V was trimmed by 5 bases and J by 4 bases, leaving 21 bases between them. Germline CDR1 and CDR2: MNHGY and SAAAGT. The CDR3 sequence: CASSQPPGLGSYNEQFF. The CDR3 region has the DNA TGTGCCAGCAGTCAACCCCCGGGACTTGGATCGTACAATGAGCAGTTCTTC.

There are a few counts of this clonotype. This chain connects TRBV20-1 to TRBJ2-4; 10 nucleotides match TRBD2. Germline values: CDR1 DFQATT, CDR2 SNEGSKA (reference sequence). V shed 0 bases, J shed 7 bases, and the junction held 6 bases outside the gene matches. There are 15 residues in the CDR3. This chain's CDR3 is CSARDSGGATNIQYF. Written as DNA, the CDR3 is TGCAGTGCTAGAGACAGCGGGGGGGCTACGAACATTCAGTACTTC.

This clonotype came up many times. The chain combines TRBV7-2 with TRBJ1-2, with no clear D. The germline V and J ends were trimmed by 5 bases and 1 base, with 8 bases remaining between them. The CDR3 covers 13 residues. CDR1 is SGHTA and CDR2 is FQGNSA in the germline V gene. The CDR3 sequence: CASSLDDNYGYTF. In nucleotides, the CDR3 is TGTGCCAGCAGCCTCGATGATAACTATGGCTACACCTTC.

The genes are TRBV29-1 and TRBJ2-1; D is unresolved. The CDR3 totals 10 residues. CDR1 is SQVTM and CDR2 is ANQGSEA in the germline V gene. V shed 4 bases and J shed 10 bases, with 8 bases lying between them. The CDR3 here is CSVGMSEQFF. As DNA, the CDR3 is TGCAGCGTTGGAATGAGCGAGCAGTTCTTC.

This clonotype has only a few counts. An end of the junction does not agree with germline; a read error may underlie this. The gene calls are TRBV27 and TRBJ2-3, with 8 positions matching TRBD2. CDR1 is MNHEY and CDR2 is SMNVEV in the germline V gene (reference sequence). This CDR3 has 15 amino acids. CDR3 loop: CASSLREGRGVGLVF. CDR3 sequence (DNA): TGTGCCAGCAGTTTACGGGAGGGCCGGGGAGTTGGGCTTGTTTTT.

The V call is TRBV3-1, the J call TRBJ1-1, with a weak D call TRBD1 (5 bases). This CDR3 comprises 15 residues. Germline V gene data show CDR1 as LGHDT and CDR2 as YNNKEL (reference sequence). V shed 3 bases and J shed 0 bases, with 11 bases lying between them. The CDR3 sequence is CASSQMGRVNTEAFF. The CDR3 coding sequence is TGTGCCAGCAGCCAGATGGGACGGGTGAACACTGAAGCTTTCTTT.

This clonotype was recorded a few times. The V and J genes are TRBV5-1 and TRBJ2-1; TRBD2 agrees at 11 bases. V shed 4 bases and J 7 bases; nucleotides not matched to a gene: 10. Germline lookup yields CDR1 SGHRS and CDR2 YFSETQ. The CDR3 length is 16 residues. CDR3 bases: TGCGCCAGCAGCGGCCTACTAGCGGGGGCCACTAATGAGCAGTTCTTC. It specifies CASSGLLAGATNEQFF. The full variable domain, rest sourced from reference TRBV5-1 and TRBJ2-1, is KAGVTQTPRYLIKTRGQQVTLSCSPISGHRSVSWYQQTPGQGLQFLFEYFSETQRNKGNFPGRFSGRQFSNSRSEMNVSTLELGDSALYLCASSGLLAGATNEQFFGPGTRLTVL.

This clonotype was seen a few times. The chain recombines TRBV6-2 or TRBV6-3 with TRBJ2-3, with 10 nucleotides matching TRBD2. V dropped 5 bases and J dropped 4; count of bases not matched to a gene: 6. The CDR3 length is 15 residues. CDR1 and CDR2 from the germline V gene are MNHEY and SVGEGT. CDR3: CASSPYGLAADTQYF. CDR3 DNA: TGTGCCAGCAGTCCATACGGACTAGCGGCAGATACGCAGTATTTT.

Many counts were recorded for this clonotype. This sequence joins TRBV12-3 or TRBV12-4 and TRBJ2-1; TRBD2 aligns across 10 bases. The V gene end was trimmed by 5 bases and the J gene end by 4 bases; junction bases not matched to a gene: 11. The CDR3 covers 17 residues. CDR3 loop: CASSLLLAGGLYNEQFF. Written as DNA, the CDR3 is TGTGCCAGCAGTCTACTATTAGCGGGAGGACTATACAATGAGCAGTTCTTC.

The chain uses TRBV28 and TRBJ1-4; weak D call: TRBD1 (6 bases). The CDR3 extends over 15 amino acids. From germline, CDR1 is MDHEN and CDR2 SYDVKM. Trimming pared 3 bases from V and 9 bases from J, leaving 17 bases between. The CDR3 here is CASSFFREGGKKLFF. The CDR3, as DNA: TGTGCCAGCAGTTTTTTCAGGGAAGGGGGGAAAAAACTGTTTTTT.

This chain joins TRBV12-5 and TRBJ2-3; a weak D match, TRBD1 (6 bases). The germline gives CDR1 LGHNT, CDR2 FRNRAP. The CDR3 totals 16 residues. The CDR3 protein is CASRGIGAYATDTQYF. In DNA form, the CDR3 reads TGTGCCTCCAGGGGAATAGGGGCTTACGCCACAGATACGCAGTATTTT.

This clonotype has at least ten counts. V usage is TRBV6-1 and J usage is TRBJ2-2, with D tentatively TRBD1 (6 bases). Trimming removed 3 bases at V and 4 bases at J, with 9 bases between. Germline V gene sequence: CDR1 MNHNS, CDR2 SASEGT. The CDR3 runs 14 residues. CDR3 residues: CASSDLGGTGELFF. The CDR3 region has the DNA TGTGCCAGCAGTGATCTAGGGGGCACCGGGGAGCTGTTTTTT.

This clonotype was recorded at least ten times. The chain is built from TRBV7-2 and TRBJ2-4; 7 positions agree with TRBD1. Germline V gene sequence: CDR1 SGHTA, CDR2 FQGNSA. The trim removed 5 bases at V and 12 bases at J, leaving 13 bases unmatched. This CDR3 region has 14 residues. The CDR3: CASSVGQHISTQYF. CDR3 sequence (DNA): TGTGCCAGCAGCGTGGGACAGCATATAAGCACTCAGTACTTC. Variable domain in full (rest from reference TRBV7-2 and TRBJ2-4): GAGVSQSPSNKVTEKGKDVELRCDPISGHTALYWYRQSLGQGLEFLIYFQGNSAPDKSGLPSDRFSAERTGGSVSTLTIQRTQQEDSAVYLCASSVGQHISTQYFGAGTRLSVL.

The chain employs TRBV15 and TRBJ2-1, with TRBD2 matching 13 bases. CDR1 and CDR2 from the germline V gene are LNHNV and YYDKDF (reference sequence). J was trimmed by 6 bases and V by 5 bases; bases with no gene match: 7. This CDR3 region has 16 residues. CDR3 amino acids: CATSLRLAGGLNEQFF. The CDR3, as DNA: TGTGCCACCAGCTTAAGACTAGCGGGGGGCCTCAATGAGCAGTTCTTC.

The J gene is TRBJ1-4, the V gene TRBV23-1; D call uncertain. TRBV23-1 is placed among ORFs of uncertain function. Trimming cost V 0 bases and J 8 bases, with 19 bases left between them. This CDR3 is built from 17 residues. The CDR3, as DNA: TGCGCCAGCAGTCAATCTGAACGTCCCCGCTTTAGGGAAAAACTGTTTTTT. It yields the protein CASSQSERPRFREKLFF.

The V call is TRBV2, the J call TRBJ1-5; 8 positions agree with TRBD1. The V segment lost 8 bases and the J segment 2 bases; nucleotides outside the gene matches: 5. Germline CDR1 reads SNHLY; CDR2 reads FYNNEI. The CDR3 runs 14 residues. This CDR3 reads CASGGGQGNQPQHF. The CDR3 nucleotides read TGTGCCAGCGGGGGGGGACAGGGCAATCAGCCCCAGCATTTT.

Many counts were recorded for this clonotype. The rearrangement uses TRBV4-2 and TRBJ2-1; 11 bases agree with TRBD2. The CDR3 spans 15 residues. Trimming took 1 base from V and 7 from J; bases not matched to a gene: 3. Germline values: CDR1 LGHNA, CDR2 YNFKEQ. The CDR3 reads CASSQVAGGPNEQFF. DNA for the CDR3: TGTGCCAGCAGCCAAGTAGCGGGGGGGCCAAATGAGCAGTTCTTC.

This clonotype was seen more than once but under ten times. This chain joins TRBV28 and TRBJ2-5; TRBD1 or TRBD2 may be the D gene (5 bases each). Trimming left V 6 bases short and J 5 bases short, with 19 bases between. The germline V gene encodes CDR1 MDHEN and CDR2 SYDVKM. CDR3 size: 15 residues. CDR3 residues: CASSQKAGALETQYF. CDR3 bases: TGTGCCAGCAGCCAAAAGGCCGGGGCCCTCGAGACCCAGTACTTC.